This entry concerns a single TCR beta chain. No antigen is known for it. V shed 7 bases, J shed 2 bases, and the junction held 8 bases outside the gene matches. The CDR3 length is 15 residues. Germline-derived CDR1 and CDR2 are LNHDA and SQIVND (reference sequence). Amplified regions were TCR beta CDR3 sequences from RNA transcripts. When the TCR CDR3 underwent first-round RT-PCR, the HTBI primer set was used. TCRdb fed the multiplex PCR reads into MiXCR, producing one record per CDR3 protein. This table holds around 560,000 distinct CDR3 sequences, 15% to 20% found once. Hyperthyroidism in the patients, aged 18 to 65, was newly diagnosed and under 2 months in duration. The data were taken from a study of T cells in Graves' hyperthyroidism and ophthalmopathy. Findings and caveats of the study: Before onset, ophthalmopathy was predicted by the model a median around 6 months earlier. Ophthalmopathy was separated from stable hyperthyroidism by a 13 V-J model.

Material: blood. The sequence derives from a woman between 18 and 29 years old with Graves' hyperthyroidism. The rearrangement uses TRBV19 and TRBJ1-2, with TRBD1 matching over 9 bases. This CDR3 is CASKPQGARNYGYTF. CDR3 DNA: TGTGCCAGTAAGCCACAGGGGGCTCGAAACTATGGCTACACCTTC.